This entry is about one TCR beta chain. This clonotype was seen a few times. Its cognate antigen has yet to be identified. The input lacks base qualities; no much larger clone sits a single base away. The ophthalmopathy patients had moderately to severely active disease, with a Clinical Activity Score of 3 or higher, a NOSPECS grade of 4 or higher, and a disease duration of less than 3 months. Patients were excluded if they had other autoimmune diseases, uncontrolled infections, pregnancy or lactation. Diagnosis was based on clinical symptoms, serum thyroxine, TRAb, thyroid ultrasound and orbital computed tomography. Ficoll-Paque density gradient centrifugation was used to isolate PBMCs from around 10 ml of fresh peripheral blood. Trizol reagent was used to extract the total RNA, and its quality was then checked on an Agilent 2100 Bioanalyzer. TCR beta CDR3 regions were amplified from RNA transcripts for repertoire sequencing. A first-round RT-PCR used HTBI primers with the Qiagen OneStep RT-PCR kit, followed by a second-round multiplex PCR, size selection and purification. Libraries were sequenced on an Illumina HiSeq2000 using paired-end 100 bp reads. On the authors' methods: SOAPnuke was used for read processing, and reads with adapters, uncalled bases, a mean Phred below 15, or no exact constant-primer or identifier match were discarded. COPE v1.2.5 was used to merge the high-quality paired reads. Clonotypes were defined as unique nucleotide sequences and were aligned to IMGT TRB V, D and J references using MiTCR v1.1. The analysis was limited to V-J combinations with a frequency above 0.0001, which together covered 99.2% of the repertoires. For each V-J combination, a TCR clonal expansion and chaos score was defined as the ratio of F50 clonal expansion to chaos observed in the TCRdist matrix. Welch's t-statistics and random forest were used to reduce the features to about twelve V-J combinations, which were then used as input to a naive Bayes classifier. The similarity between thyroid and blood repertoires was quantified using the Morisita-Horn index. TCRdb took the public reads, trimmed them with fastp at Q25, ran MiXCR for clone calling and kept in-frame beta chains. CDR3 protein duplicates are merged, each entry listing the most common genes and DNA. The V and J calls come from TCRdb's annotation, not from the publication. Here the sample has 740,000 or so distinct CDR3 sequences; 40% occur a single time. Approximately 43% of the sample is held by the ten biggest clonotypes.

This entry comes from a study of Graves' ophthalmopathy and Graves' hyperthyroidism listed by TCRdb under 2018. Turning to the overall study: Peripheral blood was collected before any treatment was given, at the time of initial diagnosis. To tell Graves' ophthalmopathy apart from Graves' hyperthyroidism, and to predict which patients would progress to ophthalmopathy, the study relied on TCR beta repertoire signatures. In total, over 130 blood samples were TCR-sequenced: around 42 ophthalmopathy, over 70 hyperthyroidism and around 17 hyperthyroidism-to-ophthalmopathy patients. To explore V-J signatures distinguishing ophthalmopathy from hyperthyroidism, a discovery set of around 97 patients (roughly 42 ophthalmopathy, 57 stable hyperthyroidism) was enrolled. An independent validation cohort comprised under 20 hyperthyroidism patients and 15 to 17 patients who later progressed from hyperthyroidism to ophthalmopathy. T-cell repertoires of thyroid tissue and blood were compared in 5 or 6 hyperthyroidism patients. Following sample collection, hyperthyroidism patients were given methimazole at a starting dose of 30 mg daily, and ophthalmopathy patients were given high-dose intravenous methylprednisolone.

What the research found in general, with its limitations: In cross-validation, the 13-signature model distinguished ophthalmopathy from stable hyperthyroidism with less than 90% sensitivity and approximately 81% specificity, while in the test set the corresponding values were 80% and 75%. Most expanded thyroid clonotypes with a frequency above 0.001 also appeared in blood, which suggests that blood repertoires may reflect the immune response in the thyroid. In validation, the model predicted ophthalmopathy progression with about 64% sensitivity and around 72% specificity; fewer than 15 predicted patients were CT-confirmed with GO in a median of 6.5 months. No statistical method was used to predetermine the sample size, and group allocation was not hidden from the investigators.

Including cysteine and phenylalanine, the CDR3 has 17 amino acids. Only CDR3 DNA is held: 51 bases, read in frame from base 1. The germline V gene supplies CDR1 SQVTM and CDR2 ANQGSEA. V loses 2 bases at its end and J loses 0 bases; junction bases beyond the gene matches: 12. What was sequenced was peripheral blood. The rearrangement joined TRBV29-1 to TRBJ1-1; 7 central bases correspond to TRBD1. The source is an adult man with Graves' ophthalmopathy. The DNA is TGCAGCGTTGAAACCCCCCTTATGGACAGGTTGAACACTGAAGCTTTCTTT. Its protein is CSVETPLMDRLNTEAFF.